What follows are 31 T cell receptor beta chains derived from one specimen sequenced in a study of glioma-infiltrating T cells after dendritic cell vaccination. The time point was: after dendritic cell vaccination, including at tumor progression/relapse. Profiling relied on immunoSEQ multiplex PCR, and the TCRdb table lists in-frame clones only, not all of them. The repertoire holds roughly 100,000 clones, with nearly 90% as singletons. This sample comprised blood, obtained after dendritic cell vaccination. These receptors all stem from a human donor with glioblastoma.

V usage is TRBV30 and J usage is TRBJ1-3; D gene unclear. From germline, CDR1 is GTSNPN and CDR2 SVGIG (reference sequence). This CDR3 has 14 amino acids. The V and J ends lost 4 bases and 4 bases respectively, with 14 bases between them. The CDR3 DNA reads TGTGCCTGGACCGACCGGACTGGGGGAAACACCATATATTTT. This gives the protein CAWTDRTGGNTIYF. Supplemented by reference TRBV30 and TRBJ1-3, the full variable domain reads SQTIHQWPATLVQPVGSPLSLECTVEGTSNPNLYWYRQAAGRGLQLLFYSVGIGQISSEVPQNLSASRPQDRQFILSSKKLLLSDSGFYLCAWTDRTGGNTIYFGEGSWLTVV.

The genes are TRBV7-9 and TRBJ1-1; no definite D call. Trimming removed 5 bases from V and 0 bases from J, with 16 bases in between. Per the germline V gene, CDR1 is SEHNR and CDR2 is FQNEAQ (reference sequence). The CDR3 is 16 amino acids. CDR3 region: CASSRGGFGVNTEAFF. The CDR3 DNA sequence: TGTGCCAGCAGCAGAGGAGGGTTTGGGGTGAACACTGAAGCTTTCTTT.

V gene TRBV15 combines with J gene TRBJ2-1, with 8 bases that match TRBD2. The V segment lost 0 bases and the J segment 5 bases; nucleotides outside the gene matches: 3. CDR1 and CDR2 from the germline V gene are LNHNV and YYDKDF (reference sequence). The CDR3 contains 15 residues. The CDR3 region has the DNA TGTGCCACCAGCAGAGATTTCGGGGGGGACAATGAGCAGTTCTTC. This codes for CATSRDFGGDNEQFF. The full variable domain, completed using reference TRBV15 and TRBJ2-1, is DAMVIQNPRYQVTQFGKPVTLSCSQTLNHNVMYWYQQKSSQAPKLLFHYYDKDFNNEADTPDNFQSRRPNTSFCFLDIRSPGLGDTAMYLCATSRDFGGDNEQFFGPGTRLTVL.

This sequence joins TRBV5-4 and TRBJ2-7; TRBD2 might be the D (6 bases). This CDR3 contains 16 residues. The germline V and J ends were trimmed by 1 base and 4 bases, with 18 bases remaining between them. CDR1 SGHNT and CDR2 YYREEE come from the germline V gene (reference sequence). The CDR3 spells CASSLFSGRTPYEQYF. CDR3 sequence (DNA): TGTGCCAGCAGCTTGTTTTCCGGGAGAACACCTTACGAGCAGTACTTC.

The chain uses TRBV4-2 and TRBJ2-1; tentatively, D is TRBD2 (5 bases). Trimming pared 1 base from V and 9 bases from J, leaving 19 bases between. Germline V CDR1 and CDR2: LGHNA, YNFKEQ. The CDR3 runs to 16 residues. This CDR3 reads CASSQVISGESREQFF. CDR3 nucleotides: TGTGCCAGCAGCCAAGTCATAAGCGGAGAGAGCCGTGAGCAGTTCTTC.

The genes are TRBV9 and TRBJ2-7, with D tentatively TRBD2 (6 bases). Between the trimmed V and J ends, which lost 3 bases and 3 bases, there was a span of 16 bases. Germline V gene sequence: CDR1 SGDLS, CDR2 YYNGEE. The CDR3 runs 15 residues. CDR3 protein: CASSARLGGVYEQYF. CDR3 DNA sequence: TGTGCCAGCAGCGCTCGACTAGGCGGGGTCTACGAGCAGTACTTC.

The chain combines TRBV2 with TRBJ1-5; D might be TRBD1 (6 bases). Trimming stripped 6 bases from V and 11 bases from J, with 8 bases between. The CDR3 runs to 10 residues. Germline V lookup: CDR1 SNHLY, CDR2 FYNNEI. CDR3 nucleotide sequence: TGTGCCAGCAGGGGACAAGCCCAGCATTTT. Translation: CASRGQAQHF.

This chain connects TRBV11-2 to TRBJ1-2; 7 positions match TRBD1. Germline CDR1 is SGHAT and CDR2 is FQNNGV. Losses at the gene ends were 5 bases for V and 4 bases for J; bases not matched to a gene: 4. The length of the CDR3 is 13 residues. The CDR3 DNA reads TGTGCCAGCAGCCCGACAGGGCTCTATGGCTACACCTTC. It specifies CASSPTGLYGYTF.

V is TRBV6-6 and J is TRBJ1-1; D uncertain. V lost 2 bases and J lost 3, with 13 bases in between. Germline CDR1 MNHNY, CDR2 SVGAGI (reference sequence). The CDR3 loop spans 15 amino acids. CDR3 sequence: CASSYPYTRYTEAFF. CDR3 in DNA: TGTGCCAGCAGTTACCCTTATACCCGGTACACTGAAGCTTTCTTT.

The V and J genes are TRBV5-1 and TRBJ2-5; D is perhaps TRBD2 (6 bases). From germline, CDR1 is SGHRS and CDR2 YFSETQ. The CDR3 is made up of 13 amino acids. The V end lost 0 bases, the J end lost 5 bases, and 8 bases lay between the germline ends. CDR3: CASSLGRAETQYF. In DNA form, the CDR3 reads TGCGCCAGCAGCTTGGGGAGGGCGGAGACCCAGTACTTC.

This chain connects TRBV29-1 to TRBJ1-5; no clear D gene. This CDR3 comprises 12 residues. Germline V CDR1 and CDR2: SQVTM, ANQGSEA. V was clipped by 3 bases and J by 6 bases, with 9 bases between them. The CDR3 reads CSVELPGQPQHF. Here the CDR3 DNA reads TGCAGCGTTGAGTTGCCGGGTCAGCCCCAGCATTTT.

The chain has TRBV29-1 and TRBJ2-5; no reliable D call. Germline values: CDR1 SQVTM, CDR2 ANQGSEA. Trimming pared 5 bases from V and 0 bases from J, leaving 4 bases between. CDR3 length: 11 amino acids. CDR3 region: CSVRDQETQYF. The CDR3 DNA follows: TGCAGCGTTCGGGACCAAGAGACCCAGTACTTC. The whole variable domain, filled in from reference TRBV29-1 and TRBJ2-5, reads SAVISQKPSRDICQRGTSLTIQCQVDSQVTMMFWYRQQPGQSLTLIATANQGSEATYESGFVIDKFPISRPNLTFSTLTVSNMSPEDSSIYLCSVRDQETQYFGPGTRLLVL.

V is TRBV5-8 and J is TRBJ1-2; D might be TRBD1 (6 bases). The germline V gene encodes CDR1 SGHTS and CDR2 YDEGEE. V dropped 9 bases and J dropped 0 bases, with 18 bases sitting between them. This CDR3 contains 15 residues. The CDR3 sequence: CATYLQGSTNYGYTF. CDR3 bases: TGTGCCACCTATCTACAGGGTTCCACTAACTATGGCTACACCTTC.

The chain couples TRBV11-2 to TRBJ2-3, with D perhaps matching TRBD2 (6 bases). Germline V lookup: CDR1 SGHAT, CDR2 FQNNGV. Between the trimmed V and J ends, which lost 4 bases and 2 bases, there was a span of 19 bases. The CDR3 runs to 17 residues. The CDR3 here is CASSSGVEGIFTDTQYF. In DNA form, the CDR3 reads TGTGCCAGCAGCTCCGGGGTGGAGGGTATCTTCACAGATACGCAGTATTTT.

This chain uses TRBV12-5 with TRBJ2-7; TRBD2 might be the D (5 bases). CDR1 is LGHNT and CDR2 is FRNRAP in the germline V gene. This CDR3 is built from 13 residues. V gave up 3 bases and J gave up 5 bases, with 11 bases separating them. CDR3 sequence reads: CASGFGLANEQYF. As DNA, the CDR3 is TGTGCTAGTGGTTTCGGGCTAGCCAACGAGCAGTACTTC.

The chain joins TRBV10-3 to TRBJ2-2; maybe TRBD1 (6 bases). CDR3 length: 16 residues. V lost 6 bases and J lost 5, with 19 bases in between. Germline V gene lookup returns CDR1 ENHRY and CDR2 SYGVKD. CDR3 sequence reads: CAISDSHRDGTGELFF. The CDR3 nucleotides are TGTGCCATCAGCGACTCACACAGGGATGGAACCGGGGAGCTGTTTTTT.

The chain combines TRBV19 with TRBJ2-1; 9 nucleotides align to TRBD2. V was pared by 1 base and J by 7 bases, with 11 bases of the junction left unmatched. Germline loops: CDR1 LNHDA, CDR2 SQIVND (reference sequence). The CDR3 is 17 residues long. This chain's CDR3 is CASSIVSGRGGGNEQFF. The CDR3 DNA reads TGTGCCAGTAGTATAGTGTCGGGGCGGGGGGGCGGAAATGAGCAGTTCTTC.

The chain combines TRBV7-9 with TRBJ2-7, with 7 bases matching TRBD2. Germline CDR1 reads SEHNR; CDR2 reads FQNEAQ (reference sequence). After removal of 3 bases from V and 6 bases from J, the junction contained 2 bases not matched to a gene. The CDR3 loop spans 12 amino acids. The CDR3 DNA is TGTGCCAGCAGCTTTCCGGGGGGCGAGCAGTACTTC. It specifies CASSFPGGEQYF.

To note about this clone: The same CDR3 also results from other DNA sequences found in this sample. V and J are TRBV19 and TRBJ2-1; perhaps TRBD1 as D (5 bases). The CDR3 consists of 12 residues. Deletions cut 6 bases from V and 7 bases from J, with 10 bases between. CDR1 and CDR2 (germline): LNHDA, SQIVND (reference sequence). The CDR3 sequence is CASSIGANEQFF. The CDR3 DNA follows: TGTGCCAGTAGCATTGGGGCGAATGAGCAGTTCTTC.

The V and J genes are TRBV16 and TRBJ1-6, with D possibly TRBD1 on 6 matching bases. The CDR3 extends over 14 amino acids. Looked up from germline, CDR1 is KGHSY and CDR2 is FQNENV. The germline V and J ends were trimmed by 2 bases and 7 bases, with 9 bases remaining between them. The CDR3 reads CASSQRTENSPLHF. The CDR3 DNA reads TGTGCCAGCAGCCAAAGGACAGAAAATTCACCCCTCCACTTT.

The chain employs TRBV30 and TRBJ1-1; D is ambiguous. V was shortened by 5 bases and J by 5 bases, with 9 bases between the two germline ends. CDR1 and CDR2 from the germline V gene are GTSNPN and SVGIG (reference sequence). The CDR3 contains 11 residues. The CDR3 protein is CAWEALTEAFF. As DNA, the CDR3 is TGTGCCTGGGAGGCCTTAACTGAAGCTTTCTTT. The variable domain in full, completed from reference TRBV30 and TRBJ1-1, reads SQTIHQWPATLVQPVGSPLSLECTVEGTSNPNLYWYRQAAGRGLQLLFYSVGIGQISSEVPQNLSASRPQDRQFILSSKKLLLSDSGFYLCAWEALTEAFFGQGTRLTVV.

CDR3 sequence reads: CSVQGGSSYNEQFF. The DNA of the CDR3 is TGCAGCGTCCAAGGGGGCAGCTCCTACAATGAGCAGTTCTTC. V is TRBV29-1 and J is TRBJ2-1; TRBD1 agrees at 7 bases. V lost 6 bases to trimming and J lost 0 bases; unmatched junction nucleotides: 5. CDR3 size: 14 residues. Germline V CDR1 and CDR2: SQVTM, ANQGSEA.

This sequence joins TRBV29-1 and TRBJ2-7; TRBD1 matches at 12 bases. CDR3 length: 14 residues. Germline V gene data show CDR1 as SQVTM and CDR2 as ANQGSEA. The junction had 4 bases not matched to a gene; V was cut back by 3 bases and J by 4 bases. The DNA of the CDR3 is TGCAGCGTTGATGGGGACAGGGGGCAGTACGAGCAGTACTTC. Protein sequence: CSVDGDRGQYEQYF.

This chain connects TRBV4-1 to TRBJ2-3; D is possibly TRBD2 (6 bases). The germline CDR1 and CDR2 sequences are MGHRA and YSYEKL. Trimming cost V 5 bases and J 0 bases, with 15 bases left between them. The CDR3 extends over 16 amino acids. The CDR3 sequence: CASSIRERSSTDTQYF. In nucleotides, the CDR3 is TGCGCCAGCAGCATACGGGAGCGGAGCAGCACAGATACGCAGTATTTT.

The chain carries TRBV10-3 and TRBJ2-1; TRBD2 is a possible D gene (5 bases). The V end was cut by 2 bases, the J end by 6 bases, with 8 bases between. The CDR3 totals 13 residues. CDR1 is ENHRY, CDR2 SYGVKD, per germline. Here the CDR3 DNA reads TGTGCCATCAGTGAGACTAGAGCCAATGAGCAGTTCTTC. Translation: CAISETRANEQFF.

This rearrangement joins TRBV10-3 to TRBJ2-5; 12 bases line up with TRBD1. This CDR3 is 15 amino acids long. With 5 bases clipped from V and 5 bases from J, the junction kept 6 bases outside the gene matches. CDR1 is ENHRY and CDR2 is SYGVKD in the germline V gene. CDR3 in amino acids: CAISPGTGGRETQYF. CDR3 DNA: TGTGCCATCAGTCCTGGGACAGGGGGCCGGGAGACCCAGTACTTC.

The chain recombines TRBV7-3 with TRBJ2-5, with D perhaps matching TRBD1 (6 bases). In germline, CDR1 is SGHTA, CDR2 FQGTGA. The V end lost 5 bases, the J end lost 5 bases, and 12 bases lay between the germline ends. This CDR3 has 13 amino acids. The CDR3 sequence is CASSIQGGETQYF. As DNA, the CDR3 is TGTGCCAGCAGCATACAGGGCGGGGAGACCCAGTACTTC.

The V and J genes are TRBV28 and TRBJ2-1; TRBD2 matches 12 bases. With 5 bases clipped from V and 8 bases from J, the junction kept 7 bases outside the gene matches. The CDR3 length is 15 residues. Per the germline V gene, CDR1 is MDHEN and CDR2 is SYDVKM. DNA for the CDR3: TGTGCCAGCAGTACCCCTAGCGGGGGGGCACATGAGCAGTTCTTC. It is translated as CASSTPSGGAHEQFF. The full variable domain, completed using reference TRBV28 and TRBJ2-1, is DVKVTQSSRYLVKRTGEKVFLECVQDMDHENMFWYRQDPGLGLRLIYFSYDVKMKEKGDIPEGYSVSREKKERFSLILESASTNQTSMYLCASSTPSGGAHEQFFGPGTRLTVL.

V usage is TRBV5-1 and J usage is TRBJ2-5; 8 nucleotides match TRBD2. Germline-derived CDR1 and CDR2 are SGHRS and YFSETQ. V was clipped by 0 bases and J by 0 bases; unmatched bases: 4. The CDR3 has 16 amino acids. CDR3 bases: TGCGCCAGCAGCTTGGGGTCTAGCGGGTACCAAGAGACCCAGTACTTC. Translation gives CASSLGSSGYQETQYF. Full variable domain (remainder filled in from reference TRBV5-1 and TRBJ2-5): KAGVTQTPRYLIKTRGQQVTLSCSPISGHRSVSWYQQTPGQGLQFLFEYFSETQRNKGNFPGRFSGRQFSNSRSEMNVSTLELGDSALYLCASSLGSSGYQETQYFGPGTRLLVL.

This chain uses TRBV2 with TRBJ2-3; no clear D gene. The length of the CDR3 is 16 residues. Germline V CDR1 and CDR2: SNHLY, FYNNEI. Trimming removed 6 bases from V and 4 bases from J, with 20 bases in between. The CDR3 loop is CASSQERAEVADTQYF. The CDR3 region has the DNA TGTGCCAGCAGCCAAGAGCGAGCCGAAGTAGCAGATACGCAGTATTTT.

This chain uses TRBV5-1 with TRBJ2-2, with 7 bases aligning to TRBD1. J gave up 2 bases and V 2 bases, and 3 bases lay outside the gene matches. The V gene's germline CDR1 is SGHRS and CDR2 YFSETQ. The CDR3 consists of 15 residues. CDR3 sequence: CASSLQGYNTGELFF. The CDR3 nucleotides read TGCGCCAGCAGCTTACAGGGGTATAACACCGGGGAGCTGTTTTTT.